This TCR beta chain is from a study of cytomegalovirus exposure and HLA in healthy donors. General study findings and limits: A later analysis revealed that TCR association rates differed between HLA loci, peaking at DRB1 and bottoming out at HLA-C. Follow-up analysis later connected one missense variant in DCLRE1C with trimming of TCR beta V- and J-genes. The listing of some 170 TCR beta chains classed them as cytomegalovirus-associated. Through in vitro validation, three CMV-associated chains were shown to be specific for CMV antigens.

Vbeta (60) and Jbeta (13) primers were used in the PCR. Method: immunoSEQ multiplex PCR; TCRdb's copy keeps in-frame clones and lacks some. The sample has some 84,000 clones, 63% seen once. About this clone: Its cognate antigen is unknown.

CDR3 size: 13 residues. Trimming at V came to 8 bases and at J to 6 bases, leaving 9 bases not matched to a gene. Germline V CDR1 and CDR2: MGHDK, SYGVNS. The clonotype was recovered from a middle-aged woman in good health and CMV-seropositive. The V gene is TRBV25-1, the J gene TRBJ2-7, with TRBD1 matching over 8 bases. Material for sequencing was PBMCs. CDR3 DNA sequence: TGTGCCAGCCGAGACAGGGGAAGCGGCGAGCAGTACTTC. This codes for CASRDRGSGEQYF.